This entry lists 12 T cell receptor beta chains sequenced from one sample in a study of blood T cell repertoires in COVID-19. Profiling relied on immunoSEQ multiplex PCR, and the TCRdb table lists in-frame clones only, not all of them. The repertoire has some 100,000 clones, about 81% of them found once; the top ten carry about 13%. The sample was peripheral blood. The receptor source for this set is a human donor in a cohort sampled during active COVID-19.

The V call is TRBV30, the J call TRBJ1-2, with a weak D call TRBD1 (5 bases). This CDR3 is built from 13 residues. V was cut by 4 bases and J by 3 bases, with 12 bases left in between. Germline CDR1 reads GTSNPN; CDR2 reads SVGIG (reference sequence). This chain's CDR3 is CAWKLRGDYGYTF. The CDR3 DNA is TGTGCCTGGAAATTGCGGGGGGACTATGGCTACACCTTC.

The V and J genes are TRBV7-3 and TRBJ2-1; D possibly corresponds to TRBD1 (5 bases). Deletions cut 1 base from V and 3 bases from J, with 7 bases between. Germline lookup yields CDR1 SGHTA and CDR2 FQGTGA. The CDR3 length is 14 residues. CDR3 loop: CASSLSRDYNEQFF. The DNA for the CDR3 is TGTGCCAGCAGCTTAAGCAGGGACTACAATGAGCAGTTCTTC.

The chain uses TRBV6-5 and TRBJ1-6; D not certain. There are 15 residues in the CDR3. V was shortened by 2 bases and J by 9 bases, with 14 bases between the two germline ends. Germline values: CDR1 MNHEY, CDR2 SVGAGI. The CDR3 bases are TGTGCCAGCAGTTACGTAGACGCAGGAAGTTCACCCCTCCACTTT. It translates to CASSYVDAGSSPLHF.

As regards this clone: The junction and the germline gene differ at one end; a read error may be behind it. The chain has TRBV7-7 and TRBJ2-2; TRBD1 matches 10 bases. The CDR3 has 14 amino acids. The V gene's germline CDR1 is SSHAT and CDR2 FNYEAQ (reference sequence). CDR3: CASSATGGGGELFF. CDR3 DNA sequence: TGTGCTAGCAGCGCGACAGGGGGCGGCGGGGAGCTGTTTTTT.

V usage is TRBV9 and J usage is TRBJ1-1; D remains unclear. The CDR3 extends over 13 amino acids. Trimming took 2 bases from V and 0 from J, leaving 5 bases between them. Germline V gives CDR1 SGDLS, CDR2 YYNGEE. The CDR3: CASSVSVNTEAFF. The DNA for the CDR3 is TGTGCCAGCAGCGTCTCAGTGAACACTGAAGCTTTCTTT.

The rearrangement links TRBV19 to TRBJ1-2; D perhaps matches TRBD1 (5 bases). The V end was cut by 9 bases, the J end by 2 bases, with 16 bases between. The CDR3 extends over 14 amino acids. Germline V lookup: CDR1 LNHDA, CDR2 SQIVND (reference sequence). In DNA, the CDR3 is TGTGCCAGGGGCCTCATGGCAGGGAACTATGGCTACACCTTC. It yields the protein CARGLMAGNYGYTF.

The chain carries TRBV5-5 and TRBJ1-1, with D possibly matching TRBD1 (5 bases). Trimming stripped 0 bases from V and 4 bases from J, with 16 bases between. The germline gives CDR1 SGHKS, CDR2 YYEKEE (reference sequence). CDR3 size: 16 residues. Here the CDR3 reads CASSLGAGWDGTEAFF. CDR3 coding DNA: TGTGCCAGCAGCTTGGGGGCAGGGTGGGATGGCACTGAAGCTTTCTTT.

This clone was detected only once. The J gene is TRBJ2-3, the V gene TRBV7-9; D perhaps matches TRBD2 (5 bases). Deletions cut 3 bases from V and 0 bases from J, with 7 bases between. CDR3 length: 14 residues. From germline, CDR1 is SEHNR and CDR2 FQNEAQ (reference sequence). The CDR3 spells CASSFWTSTDTQYF. CDR3 nucleotides: TGTGCCAGCAGCTTCTGGACTAGCACAGATACGCAGTATTTT. Full variable domain (remainder filled in from reference TRBV7-9 and TRBJ2-3): DTGVSQNPRHKITKRGQNVTFRCDPISEHNRLYWYRQTLGQGPEFLTYFQNEAQLEKSRLLSDRFSAERPKGSFSTLEIQRTEQGDSAMYLCASSFWTSTDTQYFGPGTRLTVL.

The genes are TRBV11-2 and TRBJ2-7; D possibly corresponds to TRBD1 (6 bases). The CDR3 runs 15 residues. V lost 2 bases to trimming and J lost 5 bases, with 16 bases between them. The germline V gene has CDR1 SGHAT and CDR2 FQNNGV. CDR3 sequence: CASSLIGTSVHEQYF. CDR3 nucleotides: TGTGCCAGCAGCTTAATTGGGACATCGGTTCACGAGCAGTACTTC.

This clone was found a few times. This chain joins TRBV18 and TRBJ1-3, with a weak D call TRBD1 (6 bases). Trimming removed 3 bases from V and 16 bases from J, with 16 bases in between. Germline CDR1 reads KGHSH; CDR2 reads LQKENI. The CDR3 covers 12 residues. The CDR3: CASSPQGSQEYF. CDR3 DNA: TGTGCCAGCTCACCGCAGGGGAGCCAAGAGTATTTT.

In this sample, this clone turned up many times. V usage is TRBV4-1 and J usage is TRBJ1-3; weak D call: TRBD1 (5 bases). V was cut by 1 base and J by 2 bases, with 18 bases left in between. CDR1 is MGHRA, CDR2 YSYEKL, per germline. CDR3 length: 18 amino acids. As DNA, the CDR3 is TGCGCCAGCAGCCAAGGAGTGTTAAGGCGGGGGACTGGAAACACCATATATTTT. Its protein is CASSQGVLRRGTGNTIYF.

This clone was detected once. This sequence joins TRBV19 and TRBJ2-2; 8 bases match TRBD2. The CDR3 sequence is 16 residues long. J was trimmed by 0 bases and V by 6 bases; bases with no gene match: 6. The germline V gene encodes CDR1 LNHDA and CDR2 SQIVND (reference sequence). In DNA form, the CDR3 reads TGTGCCAGTAGCCTACTAGCGGCCGCGAACACCGGGGAGCTGTTTTTT. Translated, it gives CASSLLAAANTGELFF.